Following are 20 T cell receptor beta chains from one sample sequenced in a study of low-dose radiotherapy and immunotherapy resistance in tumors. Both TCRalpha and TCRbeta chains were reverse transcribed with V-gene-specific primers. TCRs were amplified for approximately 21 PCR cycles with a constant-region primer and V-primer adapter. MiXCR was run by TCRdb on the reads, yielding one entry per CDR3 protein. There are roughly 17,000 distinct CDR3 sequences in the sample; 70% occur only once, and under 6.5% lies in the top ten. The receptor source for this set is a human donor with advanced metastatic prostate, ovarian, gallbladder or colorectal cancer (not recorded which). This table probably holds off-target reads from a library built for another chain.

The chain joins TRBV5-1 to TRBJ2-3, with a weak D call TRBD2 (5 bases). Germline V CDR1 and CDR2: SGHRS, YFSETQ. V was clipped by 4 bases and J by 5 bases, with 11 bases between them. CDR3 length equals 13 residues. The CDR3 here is CASSPTREDTQYF. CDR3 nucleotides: TGCGCCAGCAGCCCCACCCGGGAAGATACGCAGTATTTT. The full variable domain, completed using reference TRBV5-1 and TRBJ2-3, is KAGVTQTPRYLIKTRGQQVTLSCSPISGHRSVSWYQQTPGQGLQFLFEYFSETQRNKGNFPGRFSGRQFSNSRSEMNVSTLELGDSALYLCASSPTREDTQYFGPGTRLTVL.

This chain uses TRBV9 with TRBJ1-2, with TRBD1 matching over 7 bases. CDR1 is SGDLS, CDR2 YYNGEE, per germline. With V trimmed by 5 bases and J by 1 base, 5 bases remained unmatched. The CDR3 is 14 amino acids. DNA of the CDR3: TGTGCCAGCAGATCAGGGGGGCTTAACTATGGCTACACCTTC. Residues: CASRSGGLNYGYTF.

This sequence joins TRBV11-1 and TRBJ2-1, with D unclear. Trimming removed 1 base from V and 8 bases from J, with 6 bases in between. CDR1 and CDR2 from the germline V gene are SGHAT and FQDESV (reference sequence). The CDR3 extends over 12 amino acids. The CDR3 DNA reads TGTGCCAGCAGCTTAGAGACTTATGAGCAGTTCTTC. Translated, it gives CASSLETYEQFF.

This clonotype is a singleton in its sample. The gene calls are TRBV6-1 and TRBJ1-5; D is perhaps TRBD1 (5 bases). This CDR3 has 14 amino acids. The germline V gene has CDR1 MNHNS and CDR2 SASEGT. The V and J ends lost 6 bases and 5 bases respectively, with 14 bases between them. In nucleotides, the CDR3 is TGTGCCAGCAGATACCAGGGCGGGGATCAGCCCCAGCATTTT. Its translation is CASRYQGGDQPQHF.

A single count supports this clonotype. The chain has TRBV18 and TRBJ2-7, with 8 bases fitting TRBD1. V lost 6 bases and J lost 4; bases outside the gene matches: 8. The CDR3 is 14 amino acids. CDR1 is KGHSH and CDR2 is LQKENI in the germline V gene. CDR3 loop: CASSGQAELYEQYF. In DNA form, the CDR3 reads TGTGCCAGCTCGGGACAGGCGGAATTATACGAGCAGTACTTC.

CDR3 nucleotide sequence: TGTGCCAGCAGCTTAGTTGGCAGGGTAGGGGAGACCCAGTACTTC. Translated, it gives CASSLVGRVGETQYF. This chain connects TRBV7-2 to TRBJ2-5; D may be TRBD1 (5 bases). This CDR3 is 15 amino acids long. V shed 1 base and J shed 5 bases, with 14 bases lying between them. Germline V gene data show CDR1 as SGHTA and CDR2 as FQGNSA.

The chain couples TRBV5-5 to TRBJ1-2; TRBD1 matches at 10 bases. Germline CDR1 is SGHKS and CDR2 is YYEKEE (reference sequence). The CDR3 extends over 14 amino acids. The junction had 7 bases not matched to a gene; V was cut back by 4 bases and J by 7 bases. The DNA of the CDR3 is TGTGCCAGCAGCCCTCTGGGACAGGGGTTTGGCTACACCTTC. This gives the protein CASSPLGQGFGYTF.

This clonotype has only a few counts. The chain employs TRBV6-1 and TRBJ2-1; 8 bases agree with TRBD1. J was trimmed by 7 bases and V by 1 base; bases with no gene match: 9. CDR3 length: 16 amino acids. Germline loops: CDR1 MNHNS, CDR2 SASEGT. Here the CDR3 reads CASSEGPGGFLNEQFF. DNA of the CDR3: TGTGCCAGCAGTGAAGGTCCAGGGGGCTTCCTAAATGAGCAGTTCTTC.

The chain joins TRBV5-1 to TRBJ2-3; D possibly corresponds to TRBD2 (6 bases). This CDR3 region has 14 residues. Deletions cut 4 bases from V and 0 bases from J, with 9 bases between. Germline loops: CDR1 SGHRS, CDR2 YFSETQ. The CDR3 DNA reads TGCGCCAGCAGCACCGGGACTAGCACAGATACGCAGTATTTT. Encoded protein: CASSTGTSTDTQYF.

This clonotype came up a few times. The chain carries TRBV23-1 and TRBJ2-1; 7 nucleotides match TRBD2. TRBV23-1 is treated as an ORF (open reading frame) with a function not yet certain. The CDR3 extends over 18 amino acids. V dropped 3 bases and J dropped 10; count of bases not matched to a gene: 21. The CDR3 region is CASSHLLEGRAGVREQFF. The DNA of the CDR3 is TGCGCCAGCAGTCACCTTCTAGAGGGAAGGGCGGGAGTAAGAGAGCAGTTCTTC.

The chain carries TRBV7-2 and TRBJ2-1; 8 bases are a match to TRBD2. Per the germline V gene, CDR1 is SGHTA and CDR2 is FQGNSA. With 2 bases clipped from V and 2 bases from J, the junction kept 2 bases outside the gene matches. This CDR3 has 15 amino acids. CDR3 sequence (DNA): TGTGCCAGCAGCTTACCCGGGGGGGCCTACAATGAGCAGTTCTTC. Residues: CASSLPGGAYNEQFF.

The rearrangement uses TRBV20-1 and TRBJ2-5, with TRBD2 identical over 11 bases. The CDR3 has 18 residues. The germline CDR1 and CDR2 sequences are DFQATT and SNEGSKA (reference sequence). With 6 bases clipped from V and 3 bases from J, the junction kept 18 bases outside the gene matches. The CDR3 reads CSARGTASGRTSEETQYF. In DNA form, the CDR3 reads TGCAGTGCGCGGGGGACAGCTAGCGGGAGGACAAGCGAAGAGACCCAGTACTTC.

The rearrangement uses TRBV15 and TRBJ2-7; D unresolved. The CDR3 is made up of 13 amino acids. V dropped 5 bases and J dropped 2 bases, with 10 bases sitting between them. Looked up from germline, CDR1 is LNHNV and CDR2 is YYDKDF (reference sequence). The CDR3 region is CATSQNLPYEQYF. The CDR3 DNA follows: TGTGCCACCAGCCAAAACCTCCCCTACGAGCAGTACTTC.

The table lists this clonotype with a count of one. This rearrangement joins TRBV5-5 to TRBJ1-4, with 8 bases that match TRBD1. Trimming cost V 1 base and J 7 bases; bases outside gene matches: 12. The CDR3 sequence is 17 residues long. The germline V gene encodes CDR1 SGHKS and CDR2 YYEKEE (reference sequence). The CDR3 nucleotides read TGTGCCAGCAGCTTGTTCGTTCAGGGGGCAATGGGTGAAAAACTGTTTTTT. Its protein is CASSLFVQGAMGEKLFF. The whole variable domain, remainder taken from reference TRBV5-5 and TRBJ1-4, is DAGVTQSPTHLIKTRGQQVTLRCSPISGHKSVSWYQQVLGQGPQFIFQYYEKEERGRGNFPDRFSARQFPNYSSELNVNALLLGDSALYLCASSLFVQGAMGEKLFFGSGTQLSVL.

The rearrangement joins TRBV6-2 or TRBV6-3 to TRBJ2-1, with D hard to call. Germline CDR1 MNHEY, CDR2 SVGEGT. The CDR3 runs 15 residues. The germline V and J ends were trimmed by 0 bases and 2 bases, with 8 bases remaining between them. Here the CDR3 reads CASSYSSEPYNEQFF. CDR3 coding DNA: TGTGCCAGCAGTTACTCGTCGGAACCCTACAATGAGCAGTTCTTC.

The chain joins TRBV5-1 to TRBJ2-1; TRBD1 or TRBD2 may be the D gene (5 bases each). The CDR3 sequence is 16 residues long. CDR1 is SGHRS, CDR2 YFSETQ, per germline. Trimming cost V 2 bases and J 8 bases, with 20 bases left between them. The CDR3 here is CASSFFESGAIDEQFF. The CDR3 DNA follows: TGCGCCAGCAGCTTCTTCGAGTCCGGGGCAATTGATGAGCAGTTCTTC.

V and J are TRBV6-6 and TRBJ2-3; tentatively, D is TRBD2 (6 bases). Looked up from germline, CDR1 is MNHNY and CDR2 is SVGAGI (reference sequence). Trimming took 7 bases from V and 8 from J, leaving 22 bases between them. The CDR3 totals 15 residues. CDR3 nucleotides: TGTGCCAGCACCAGAAAGAGGGAGGCCACAACTACGCAGTATTTT. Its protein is CASTRKREATTTQYF.

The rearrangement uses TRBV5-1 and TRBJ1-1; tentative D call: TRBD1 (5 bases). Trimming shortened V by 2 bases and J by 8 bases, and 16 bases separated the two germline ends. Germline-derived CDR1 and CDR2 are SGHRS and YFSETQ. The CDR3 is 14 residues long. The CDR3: CASSLQGDPSEAFF. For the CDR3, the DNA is TGCGCCAGCAGCTTACAAGGGGACCCGTCAGAAGCTTTCTTT.

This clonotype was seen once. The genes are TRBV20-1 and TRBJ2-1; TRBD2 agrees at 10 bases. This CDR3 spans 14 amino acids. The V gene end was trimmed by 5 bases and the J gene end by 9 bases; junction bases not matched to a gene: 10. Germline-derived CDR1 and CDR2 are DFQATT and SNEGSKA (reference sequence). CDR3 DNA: TGCAGTGCTGCCCTAGCGGGAGAAGCGAGTGAGCAGTTCTTC. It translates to CSAALAGEASEQFF.

The CDR3: CASSEGPYGYTF. CDR3 sequence (DNA): TGTGCCAGCAGTGAAGGTCCCTATGGCTACACCTTC. The chain has TRBV6-5 and TRBJ1-2; no clear D gene. The length of the CDR3 is 12 residues. Between the trimmed V and J ends, which lost 5 bases and 4 bases, there was a span of 8 bases. Looked up from germline, CDR1 is MNHEY and CDR2 is SVGAGI.